The TCR beta chain under discussion was sequenced for a study of response to subunit inactivated influenza vaccine. CDR1 LNHNV and CDR2 YYDKDF come from the germline V gene (reference sequence). V was cut by 0 bases and J by 7 bases, with 15 bases left in between. The CDR3 runs 16 residues. TCRdb recomputed calls from the RT-PCR reads with MiXCR, one row per CDR3 protein. The data show 200,000 to 300,000 distinct CDR3 sequences, with 12% seen just once and under 10% held by the top ten. The sequence was obtained from a man between 50 and 59 years old who received an inactivated influenza vaccine. Sequenced material: non-naive T cells sorted from PBMCs, taken 14 days before vaccination. The chain has TRBV15 and TRBJ1-4; no definite D call. The CDR3 loop reads CATSRDKAGMSEKLFF. Written as DNA, the CDR3 is TGTGCCACCAGCAGAGATAAGGCCGGGATGAGTGAAAAACTGTTTTTT.